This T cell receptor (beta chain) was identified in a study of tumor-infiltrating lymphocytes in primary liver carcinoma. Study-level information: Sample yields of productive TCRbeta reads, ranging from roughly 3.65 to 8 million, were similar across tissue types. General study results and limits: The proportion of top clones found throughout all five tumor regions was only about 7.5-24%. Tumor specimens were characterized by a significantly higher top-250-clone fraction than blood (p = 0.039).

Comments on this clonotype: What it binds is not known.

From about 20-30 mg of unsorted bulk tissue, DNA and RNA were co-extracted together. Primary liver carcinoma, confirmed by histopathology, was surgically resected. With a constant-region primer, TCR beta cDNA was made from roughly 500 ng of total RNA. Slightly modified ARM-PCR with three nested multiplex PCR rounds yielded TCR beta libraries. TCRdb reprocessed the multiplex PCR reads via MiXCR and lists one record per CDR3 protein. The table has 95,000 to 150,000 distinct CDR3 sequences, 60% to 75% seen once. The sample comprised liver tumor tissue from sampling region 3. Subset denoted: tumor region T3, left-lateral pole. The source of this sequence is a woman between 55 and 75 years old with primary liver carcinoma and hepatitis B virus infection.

CDR3 coding DNA: TGTGCTAGTGGTTTTTGGCAGGGAGGGAGCCGTGAAGCTTTCTTT. Protein sequence: CASGFWQGGSREAFF. The rearrangement uses TRBV12-5 and TRBJ1-1, with a weak D call TRBD1 (5 bases). Per the germline V gene, CDR1 is LGHNT and CDR2 is FRNRAP. The V gene lost 3 bases and the J gene lost 7 bases, with 18 bases spanning the gap. The CDR3 loop spans 15 amino acids.